This T cell receptor beta chain was profiled in a study of blood T cells in healthy people across ages. Notes on the study in general: Long-lived donors had more naive CD4+ cells and higher diversity than aged donors.

CDR3 length: 13 residues. V was shortened by 6 bases and J by 5 bases, with 11 bases between the two germline ends. CDR1 is MNHEY, CDR2 SVGAGI, per germline. This clonotype was picked up a small number of times. What it binds is not known. For the second PCR, which ran for roughly 6 to 11 cycles, a sample-barcoded 5' primer and a J-beta primer mix were used. Unique molecular identifiers of 12 random nucleotides labeled each cDNA. TCRdb independently ran MiXCR on the 5' RACE reads; one entry per CDR3 protein. This table has around 1.5 million distinct CDR3 sequences, about 40% appearing once. The TCR originated in a woman under 30 in good health. Source material: blood. The rearrangement uses TRBV6-5 and TRBJ1-5; possible D gene TRBD1, 6 bases. As DNA, the CDR3 is TGTGCCAGCAGCAAAGGGACATATCAGCCCCAGCATTTT. Translation gives CASSKGTYQPQHF.